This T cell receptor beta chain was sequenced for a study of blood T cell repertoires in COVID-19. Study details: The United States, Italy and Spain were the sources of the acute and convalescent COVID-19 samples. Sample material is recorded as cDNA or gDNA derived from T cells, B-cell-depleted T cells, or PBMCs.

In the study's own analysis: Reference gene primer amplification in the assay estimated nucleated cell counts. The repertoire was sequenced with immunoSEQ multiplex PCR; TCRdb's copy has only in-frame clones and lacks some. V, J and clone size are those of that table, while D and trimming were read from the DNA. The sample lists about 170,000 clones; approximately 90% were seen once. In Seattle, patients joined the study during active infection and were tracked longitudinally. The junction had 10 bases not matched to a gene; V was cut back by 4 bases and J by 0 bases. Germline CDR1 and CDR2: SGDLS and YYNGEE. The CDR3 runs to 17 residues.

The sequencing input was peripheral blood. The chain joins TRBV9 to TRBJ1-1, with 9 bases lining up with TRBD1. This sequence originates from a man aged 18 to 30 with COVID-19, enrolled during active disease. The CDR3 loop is CASSRVRGQGMNTEAFF. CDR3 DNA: TGTGCCAGCAGCAGAGTACGGGGACAGGGCATGAACACTGAAGCTTTCTTT.